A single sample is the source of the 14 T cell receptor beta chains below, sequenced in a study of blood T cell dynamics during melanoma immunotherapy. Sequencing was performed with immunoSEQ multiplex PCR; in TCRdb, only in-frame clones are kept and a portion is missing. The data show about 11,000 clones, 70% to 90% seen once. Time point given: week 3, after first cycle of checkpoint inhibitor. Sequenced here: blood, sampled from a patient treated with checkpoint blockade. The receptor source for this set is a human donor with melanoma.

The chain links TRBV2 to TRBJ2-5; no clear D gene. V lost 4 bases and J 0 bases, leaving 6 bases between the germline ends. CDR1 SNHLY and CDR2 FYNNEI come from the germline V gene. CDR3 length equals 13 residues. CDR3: CASSGQDQETQYF. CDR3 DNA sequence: TGTGCCAGCAGTGGGCAAGACCAAGAGACCCAGTACTTC.

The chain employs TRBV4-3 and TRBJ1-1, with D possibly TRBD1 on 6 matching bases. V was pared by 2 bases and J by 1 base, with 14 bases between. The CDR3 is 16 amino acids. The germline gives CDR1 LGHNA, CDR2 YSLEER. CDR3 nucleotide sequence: TGCGCCAGCAGCCAATTTGACGGGGGCGGGAACACTGAAGCTTTCTTT. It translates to CASSQFDGGGNTEAFF.

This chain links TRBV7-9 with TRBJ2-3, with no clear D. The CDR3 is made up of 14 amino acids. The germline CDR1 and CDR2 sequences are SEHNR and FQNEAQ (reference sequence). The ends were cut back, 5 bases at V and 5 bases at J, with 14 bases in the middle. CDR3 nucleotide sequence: TGTGCCAGCAGCCCTGAGTACCTCGTAGATACGCAGTATTTT. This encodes CASSPEYLVDTQYF.

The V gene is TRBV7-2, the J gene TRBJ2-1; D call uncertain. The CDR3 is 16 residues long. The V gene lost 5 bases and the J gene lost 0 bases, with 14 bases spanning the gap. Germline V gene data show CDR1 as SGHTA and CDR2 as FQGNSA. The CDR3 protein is CASSPNGPTSYNEQFF. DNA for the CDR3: TGTGCCAGCAGCCCCAACGGACCGACCTCCTACAATGAGCAGTTCTTC.

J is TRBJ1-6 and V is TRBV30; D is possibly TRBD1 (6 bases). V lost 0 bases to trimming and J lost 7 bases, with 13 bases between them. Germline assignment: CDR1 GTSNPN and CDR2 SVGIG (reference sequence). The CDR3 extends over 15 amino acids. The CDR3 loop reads CAWSVGRGRNSPLHF. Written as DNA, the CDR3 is TGTGCCTGGAGTGTAGGCAGGGGAAGGAATTCACCCCTCCACTTT. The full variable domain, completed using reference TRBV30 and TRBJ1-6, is SQTIHQWPATLVQPVGSPLSLECTVEGTSNPNLYWYRQAAGRGLQLLFYSVGIGQISSEVPQNLSASRPQDRQFILSSKKLLLSDSGFYLCAWSVGRGRNSPLHFGNGTRLTVT.

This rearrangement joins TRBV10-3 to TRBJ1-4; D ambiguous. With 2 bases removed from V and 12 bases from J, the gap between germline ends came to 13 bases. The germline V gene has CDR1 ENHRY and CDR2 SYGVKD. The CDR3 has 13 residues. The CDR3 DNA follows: TGTGCCATCAGTGAGCCCAACCAGGAGGAACTGTTTTTT. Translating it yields CAISEPNQEELFF.

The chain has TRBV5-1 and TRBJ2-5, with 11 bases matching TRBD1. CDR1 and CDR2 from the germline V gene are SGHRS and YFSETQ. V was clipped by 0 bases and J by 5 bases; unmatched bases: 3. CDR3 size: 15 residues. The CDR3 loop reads CASSLGTGGRETQYF. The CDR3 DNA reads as TGCGCCAGCAGCTTGGGGACAGGGGGCAGGGAGACCCAGTACTTC.

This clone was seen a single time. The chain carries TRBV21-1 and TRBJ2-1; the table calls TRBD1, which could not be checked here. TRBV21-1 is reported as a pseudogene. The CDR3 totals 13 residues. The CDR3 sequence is CASKGQNYNEQFF. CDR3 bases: TGTGCCAGCAAGGGACAGAACTACAATGAGCAGTTCTTC.

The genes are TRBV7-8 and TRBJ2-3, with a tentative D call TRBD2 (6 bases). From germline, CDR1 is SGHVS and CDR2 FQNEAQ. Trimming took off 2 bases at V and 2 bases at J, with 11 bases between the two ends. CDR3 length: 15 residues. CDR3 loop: CASSLRGEDTDTQYF. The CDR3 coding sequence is TGTGCCAGCAGCTTACGAGGGGAGGACACAGATACGCAGTATTTT.

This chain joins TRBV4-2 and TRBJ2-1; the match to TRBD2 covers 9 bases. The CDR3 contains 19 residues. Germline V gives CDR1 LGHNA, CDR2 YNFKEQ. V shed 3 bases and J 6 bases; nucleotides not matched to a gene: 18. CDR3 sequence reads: CASSHTKLGLAGSSNEQFF. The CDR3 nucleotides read TGTGCCAGCAGCCACACTAAACTCGGGCTAGCGGGGAGCTCCAATGAGCAGTTCTTC.

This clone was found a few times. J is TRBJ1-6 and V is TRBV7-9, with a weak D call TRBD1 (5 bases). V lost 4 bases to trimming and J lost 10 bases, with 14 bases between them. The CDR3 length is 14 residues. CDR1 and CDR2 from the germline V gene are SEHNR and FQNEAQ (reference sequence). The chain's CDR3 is CASSSRGGDSPLHF. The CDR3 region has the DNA TGTGCCAGCAGCTCGAGGGGCGGGGACTCACCCCTCCACTTT.

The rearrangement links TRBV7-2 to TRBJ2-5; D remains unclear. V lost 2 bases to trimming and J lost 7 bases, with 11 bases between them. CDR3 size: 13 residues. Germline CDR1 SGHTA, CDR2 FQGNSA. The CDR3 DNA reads TGTGCCAGCAGCTTAAACTCCGTAGGGACCCAGTACTTC. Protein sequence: CASSLNSVGTQYF. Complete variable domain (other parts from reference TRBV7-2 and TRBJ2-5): GAGVSQSPSNKVTEKGKDVELRCDPISGHTALYWYRQSLGQGLEFLIYFQGNSAPDKSGLPSDRFSAERTGGSVSTLTIQRTQQEDSAVYLCASSLNSVGTQYFGPGTRLLVL.

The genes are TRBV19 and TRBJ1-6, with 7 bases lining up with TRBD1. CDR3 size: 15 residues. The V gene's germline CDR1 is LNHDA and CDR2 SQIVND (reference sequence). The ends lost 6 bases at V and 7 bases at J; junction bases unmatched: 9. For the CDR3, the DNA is TGTGCCAGTAGGGAACAGGGGCTGGAGAATTCACCCCTCCACTTT. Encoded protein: CASREQGLENSPLHF.

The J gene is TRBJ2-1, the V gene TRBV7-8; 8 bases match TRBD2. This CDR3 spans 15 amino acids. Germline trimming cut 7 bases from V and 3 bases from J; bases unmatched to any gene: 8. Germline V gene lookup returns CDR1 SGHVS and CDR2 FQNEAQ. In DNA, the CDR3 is TGTGCCAGCACCTCTCGGCGGGGGGTCTACAATGAGCAGTTCTTC. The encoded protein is CASTSRRGVYNEQFF.